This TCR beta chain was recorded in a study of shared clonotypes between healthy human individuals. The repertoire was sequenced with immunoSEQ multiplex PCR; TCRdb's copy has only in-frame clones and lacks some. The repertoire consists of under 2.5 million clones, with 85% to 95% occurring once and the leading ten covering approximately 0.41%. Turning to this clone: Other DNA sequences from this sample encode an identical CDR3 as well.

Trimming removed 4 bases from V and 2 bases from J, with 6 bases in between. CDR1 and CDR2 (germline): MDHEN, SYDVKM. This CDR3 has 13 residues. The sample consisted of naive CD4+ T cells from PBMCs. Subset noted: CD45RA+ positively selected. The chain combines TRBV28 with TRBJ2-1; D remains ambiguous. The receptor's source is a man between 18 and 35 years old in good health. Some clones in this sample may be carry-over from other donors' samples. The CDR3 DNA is TGTGCCAGCAGTTCCCCCCCCTACAATGAGCAGTTCTTC. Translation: CASSSPPYNEQFF.